Below, one T cell receptor beta chain is given with its context. Its antigen remains unidentified. No base qualities exist here, and no much larger clone lies one base off it. Fluorescence-activated cell sorting was used to pull naive CD4 T cells, meaning cells that were CD45RO-negative and CD62L-positive, out of the PBMCs. From each donor, approximately 50 ml of fresh peripheral blood was taken, and Ficoll density centrifugation was then used to isolate PBMCs. All samples were sorted on a FACSAria III instrument and reached purity above 90%. The QIAGEN blood and tissue kit was used to extract genomic DNA from sorted cells, and the DNA was quantified on a NanoDrop 1000. Deep sequencing and quantification of TCR alpha and beta chains were performed on the immunoSEQ platform by multiplex PCR of genomic DNA. In the authors' own workflow: IMGT gene and region definitions were used for annotation of the TCR sequences. Out-of-frame rearrangements were used as a proxy for the preselection repertoire and compared with in-frame clonotypes. The iCHAO1 estimator supplied with the immunoSEQ platform was used to estimate repertoire size. A Gini index, which is based on the Lorenz curve, was applied to in-frame amino acid clonotypes to measure clonal inequality. Shared clonotypes were counted with the intersect function of the R package tcR, and similarity was scored with the Jaccard index. Principal component analysis of V, J and V-J usage frequencies was run with the R prcomp function without normalization. Held by TCRdb, this immuneACCESS table contains in-frame sequences only and omits some clones. Under half of the omission traces to an unresolved V gene where checked; the cause of the rest is unknown. Clone size and the V and J calls come from that table; the DNA yielded D and trimming. This sample has around 74,000 clones in its table, and 85% to 95% of those were observed once. The ten largest make up over 0.12% of the sample.

The sample originates from a study of human versus mouse CDR3 diversity and MHC coevolution (dated by TCRdb to the late 2010s). About the full investigation: The immunoSEQ assay was reported to detect one in 200,000 T cells and to minimize multiplex PCR amplification bias. Valid reads per sample ranged from roughly 5.5 x 10^6 to 1.7 x 10^7 across mouse and human samples. Human naive CD4 T cell repertoires were used as a reference for TCR selection on multiple MHC II alleles and were compared with human-TCR-locus transgenic mice carrying single MHC II. The human cohort was made up of three healthy volunteer blood donors, who at collection were aged 30 to 39, 40 to 49 and 60 to 69, one donor in each range.

Here V drops 6 bases and J drops 7 bases, and the junction holds 6 bases not matched to any gene. The CDR3 sequence holds 14 residues, the cysteine and phenylalanine included. CDR3 DNA is the only sequence kept; it has 42 bases, read in frame from the first base. Looking up the germline V gene yields CDR1 SGHRS and CDR2 YFSETQ. General study outcomes and caveats: On average, humans had more CDR3 deletions and insertions than mice, indicating greater exonuclease and TdT activity. Most of the three human donors showed the lowest clonal inequality scores among all compared groups. Repertoire diversity was not considered directly comparable between humans and mice because human T cells were selected on six MHC II alleles. The largest TCR beta repertoire, approximately 1.7 million clonotypes, was estimated by iCHAO1 for humans, a finding likely attributable to selection by multiple MHC II molecules.

Rearrangement joined TRBV5-1 to TRBJ1-6; 8 junctional bases match TRBD1. The sequence came from a person between 25 and 75 years old in good health. Material for sequencing was naive CD4+ T cells from blood. Read against the paper, the sample's cell subset or site label means: CD45RO-negative CD62L-positive naive CD4 T cells. The nucleotide sequence reads TGCGCCAGCACCCCGGGACAGGCGAATTCACCCCTCCACTTT. It encodes CASTPGQANSPLHF.